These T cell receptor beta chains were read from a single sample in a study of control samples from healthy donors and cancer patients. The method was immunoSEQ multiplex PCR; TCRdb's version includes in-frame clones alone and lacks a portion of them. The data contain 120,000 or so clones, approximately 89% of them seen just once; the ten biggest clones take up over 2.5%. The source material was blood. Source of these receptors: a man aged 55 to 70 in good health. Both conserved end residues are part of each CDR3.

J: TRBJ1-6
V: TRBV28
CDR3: CASSPSSYNSPLHF

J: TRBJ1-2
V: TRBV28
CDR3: CASRPGSLGGYTF

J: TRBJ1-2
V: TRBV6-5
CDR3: CASSRERFYGYTF

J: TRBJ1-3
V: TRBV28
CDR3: CASSFQTGVVGRFWNTIYF

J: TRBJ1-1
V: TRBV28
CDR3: CASSWGVEKAFF

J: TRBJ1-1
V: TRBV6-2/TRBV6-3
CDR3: CASSYSWDRGSEAFF

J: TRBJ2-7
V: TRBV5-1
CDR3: CASSVGGQGPYEQYF

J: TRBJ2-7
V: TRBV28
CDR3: CASSSTGGGSYEQYF

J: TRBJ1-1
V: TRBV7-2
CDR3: CASSGRLGNTEAFF

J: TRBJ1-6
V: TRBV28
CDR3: CASSDRGLGSFDSPLHF

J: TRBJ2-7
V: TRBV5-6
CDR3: CASSRPGQGSHEQYF

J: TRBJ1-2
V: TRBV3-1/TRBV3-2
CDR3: CASSLGQSSNYGYTF

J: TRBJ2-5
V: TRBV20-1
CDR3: CSASLRGSEETQYF

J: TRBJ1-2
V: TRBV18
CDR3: CASSPPLERSNYGYTF

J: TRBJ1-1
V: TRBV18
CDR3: CASSPQTDRNTEAFF

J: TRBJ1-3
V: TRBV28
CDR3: CASSSHRGSGSGNTIYF

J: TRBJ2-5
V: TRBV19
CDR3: CASSEPGTQYF